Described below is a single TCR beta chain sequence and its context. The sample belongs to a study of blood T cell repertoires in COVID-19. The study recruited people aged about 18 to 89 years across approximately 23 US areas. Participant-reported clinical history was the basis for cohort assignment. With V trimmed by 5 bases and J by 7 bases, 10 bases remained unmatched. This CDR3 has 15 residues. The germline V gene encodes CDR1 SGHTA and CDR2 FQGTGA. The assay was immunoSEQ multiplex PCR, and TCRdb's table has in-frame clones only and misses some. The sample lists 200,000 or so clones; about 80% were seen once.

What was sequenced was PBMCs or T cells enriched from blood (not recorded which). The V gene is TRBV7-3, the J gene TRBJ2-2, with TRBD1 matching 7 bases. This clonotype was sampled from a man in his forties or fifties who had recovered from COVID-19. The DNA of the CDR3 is TGTGCCAGCAGCAAAACCGGGACAGCAGGCGGGGAGCTGTTTTTT. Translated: CASSKTGTAGGELFF.